Shown below are 15 T cell receptor beta chains from a single sample sequenced in a study of CD8 T cells in ankylosing spondylitis. TCRdb itself ran the 5' RACE reads through MiXCR, one entry per CDR3 protein. The data contain about 360,000 distinct CDR3 sequences, around 20% of them singletons. Sequenced: blood, either unsorted or a sorted T cell fraction (not recorded which). These receptors came from a male donor with ankylosing spondylitis or in good health (not recorded which).

V usage is TRBV11-1 and J usage is TRBJ2-1; possible D gene TRBD2, 6 bases. Germline CDR1 reads SGHAT; CDR2 reads FQDESV (reference sequence). Trimming pared 8 bases from V and 3 bases from J, leaving 11 bases between. The CDR3 spans 13 residues. The CDR3 DNA sequence: TGTGCCAGCCGAGGACTAAACTACAATGAGCAGTTCTTC. Protein sequence: CASRGLNYNEQFF. Together with reference TRBV11-1 and TRBJ2-1, the CDR3 gives the full variable domain: EAEVAQSPRYKITEKSQAVAFWCDPISGHATLYWYRQILGQGPELLVQFQDESVVDDSQLPKDRFSAERLKGVDSTLKIQPAELGDSAMYLCASRGLNYNEQFFGPGTRLTVL.

This clonotype has just a few counts. The CDR3 region has the DNA TGCAGTGCTAGGGGCGGGGGGCTCATCTACGAGCAGTACTTC. Translation gives CSARGGGLIYEQYF. This chain uses TRBV20-1 with TRBJ2-7, with TRBD2 matching over 8 bases. Trimming removed 3 bases from V and 3 bases from J; junction bases left unmatched: 7. In germline, CDR1 is DFQATT, CDR2 SNEGSKA (reference sequence). This CDR3 region has 14 residues.

In its sample, this clonotype was seen many times. The chain employs TRBV20-1 and TRBJ2-7; TRBD2 aligns across 13 bases. CDR1 DFQATT and CDR2 SNEGSKA come from the germline V gene (reference sequence). CDR3 size: 16 residues. Trimming removed 5 bases from V and 3 bases from J; junction bases left unmatched: 10. The CDR3, as DNA: TGCAGTGCTCCGACTATGACTAGCGGGGGGAACTACGAGCAGTACTTC. Translating it yields CSAPTMTSGGNYEQYF.

V and J are TRBV5-5 and TRBJ2-7; possible D gene TRBD2, 6 bases. With 4 bases removed from V and 3 bases from J, the gap between germline ends came to 14 bases. The germline V gene encodes CDR1 SGHKS and CDR2 YYEKEE (reference sequence). CDR3 length: 14 residues. CDR3 nucleotide sequence: TGTGCCAGCAGCCCGGGGGACCTACACTACGAGCAGTACTTC. It encodes CASSPGDLHYEQYF.

The chain has TRBV9 and TRBJ1-5; D is undetermined. CDR3 length: 13 amino acids. CDR1 and CDR2 from the germline V gene are SGDLS and YYNGEE. V shed 0 bases and J shed 9 bases, with 10 bases lying between them. DNA of the CDR3: TGTGCCAGCAGCGTAGAGGGTTCCTGGCCCCAGCATTTT. As protein: CASSVEGSWPQHF.

The chain carries TRBV11-2 and TRBJ2-7; D unresolved. Trimming left V 5 bases short and J 1 base short, with 12 bases between. The CDR3 is made up of 14 amino acids. Germline V lookup: CDR1 SGHAT, CDR2 FQNNGV. The CDR3 reads CASSGITKSYEQYF. The DNA for the CDR3 is TGTGCCAGCAGCGGGATCACAAAGTCCTACGAGCAGTACTTC.

This clonotype was observed a handful of times. The V gene is TRBV27, the J gene TRBJ2-2; 7 bases map to TRBD2. CDR3 size: 15 residues. The V gene's germline CDR1 is MNHEY and CDR2 SMNVEV (reference sequence). The J segment lost 6 bases and the V segment lost 6 bases, leaving 10 bases of the junction unmatched. CDR3 DNA sequence: TGTGCCAGCAGCATAAATGGACTAGTGGCCGGGGAGCTGTTTTTT. Protein: CASSINGLVAGELFF.

This clonotype was counted between two and nine times. The gene calls are TRBV15 and TRBJ2-7; 8 bases are shared with TRBD1. This CDR3 spans 14 amino acids. Germline V gene lookup returns CDR1 LNHNV and CDR2 YYDKDF (reference sequence). Trimming cost V 6 bases and J 2 bases; bases outside gene matches: 6. In DNA, the CDR3 is TGTGCCACCAGAGAGACAGGGGCGGCCTACGAGCAGTACTTC. Protein sequence: CATRETGAAYEQYF.

This chain joins TRBV29-1 and TRBJ2-1, with 8 bases aligning to TRBD1. This CDR3 spans 12 amino acids. Per germline, CDR1 SQVTM and CDR2 ANQGSEA. The V gene end was trimmed by 1 base and the J gene end by 10 bases; junction bases not matched to a gene: 3. CDR3 in amino acids: CSVEGQGWEQFF. In DNA form, the CDR3 reads TGCAGCGTTGAAGGACAGGGGTGGGAGCAGTTCTTC.

Only a few counts were recorded for this clonotype. The J gene is TRBJ2-1, the V gene TRBV5-6; D is possibly TRBD1 (5 bases). There are 14 residues in the CDR3. Trimming took off 2 bases at V and 8 bases at J, with 14 bases between the two ends. CDR1 is SGHDT and CDR2 is YYEEEE in the germline V gene. DNA for the CDR3: TGTGCCAGCAGCTTTTCACTCACCAGGGATGAGCAGTTCTTC. Translating it yields CASSFSLTRDEQFF.

V and J are TRBV6-1 and TRBJ2-7, with TRBD1 matching 8 bases. Per the germline V gene, CDR1 is MNHNS and CDR2 is SASEGT. The V segment lost 5 bases and the J segment 9 bases; nucleotides outside the gene matches: 9. The CDR3 is 13 residues long. The CDR3 DNA reads TGTGCCAGCAGTCGGCCCGACAGGGGAGGGCAGTACTTC. It codes for CASSRPDRGGQYF.

This clonotype has just a few counts. The CDR3 nucleotides read TGCAGCGTTGCCAGGGCTAATGGCTACACCTTC. Protein: CSVARANGYTF. This chain links TRBV29-1 with TRBJ1-2; TRBD1 might be the D (5 bases). CDR1 and CDR2 from the germline V gene are SQVTM and ANQGSEA. V was trimmed by 4 bases and J by 6 bases, leaving 9 bases between them. This CDR3 has 11 amino acids.

There are a few counts of this clonotype. The chain joins TRBV5-1 to TRBJ2-1; D unresolved. V shed 0 bases and J shed 12 bases, with 16 bases lying between them. CDR3 length: 14 residues. CDR1 and CDR2 (germline): SGHRS, YFSETQ. In nucleotides, the CDR3 is TGCGCCAGCAGCTTGGCTTCGAACAGCCTAGGGCAGTTCTTC. Residues: CASSLASNSLGQFF. The variable domain in full, completed from reference TRBV5-1 and TRBJ2-1, reads KAGVTQTPRYLIKTRGQQVTLSCSPISGHRSVSWYQQTPGQGLQFLFEYFSETQRNKGNFPGRFSGRQFSNSRSEMNVSTLELGDSALYLCASSLASNSLGQFFGPGTRLTVL.

This clonotype has a handful of counts. The chain combines TRBV11-2 with TRBJ2-7; D gene ambiguous. The CDR3 contains 13 residues. Looked up from germline, CDR1 is SGHAT and CDR2 is FQNNGV. The V end lost 0 bases, the J end lost 0 bases, and 3 bases lay between the germline ends. This CDR3 is CASSLDYSYEQYF. The DNA for the CDR3 is TGTGCCAGCAGCTTAGACTACTCCTACGAGCAGTACTTC.

This clonotype occurred a few times. For the CDR3, the DNA is TGCAGTGCCCTTAGACAGGGGCTTTACACCGGGGAGCTGTTTTTT. Translated, it gives CSALRQGLYTGELFF. This chain joins TRBV20-1 and TRBJ2-2; TRBD1 matches 8 bases. V gave up 6 bases and J gave up 3 bases; unmatched junction bases: 9. Per the germline V gene, CDR1 is DFQATT and CDR2 is SNEGSKA (reference sequence). This CDR3 has 15 amino acids.